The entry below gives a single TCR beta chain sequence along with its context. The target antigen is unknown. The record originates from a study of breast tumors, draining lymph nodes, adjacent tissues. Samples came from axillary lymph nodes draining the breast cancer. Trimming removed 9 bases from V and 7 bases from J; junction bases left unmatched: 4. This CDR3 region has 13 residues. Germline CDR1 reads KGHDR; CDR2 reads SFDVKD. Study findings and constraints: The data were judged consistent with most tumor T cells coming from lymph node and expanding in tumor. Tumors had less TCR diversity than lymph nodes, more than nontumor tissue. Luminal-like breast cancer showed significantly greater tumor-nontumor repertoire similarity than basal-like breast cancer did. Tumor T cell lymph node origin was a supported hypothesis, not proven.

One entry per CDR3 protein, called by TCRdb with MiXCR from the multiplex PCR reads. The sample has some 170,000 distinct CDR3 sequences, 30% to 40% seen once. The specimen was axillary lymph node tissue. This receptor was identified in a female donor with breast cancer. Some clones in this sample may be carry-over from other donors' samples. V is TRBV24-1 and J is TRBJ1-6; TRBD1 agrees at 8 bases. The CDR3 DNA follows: TGTGCCACCGTGGGACAGGTCAATTCACCCCTCCACTTT. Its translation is CATVGQVNSPLHF.